This TCR beta chain came from a study of post-analysis software for immune sequencing data. Study details: Some patients lacked subtype; others had relapsing-remitting, secondary progressive or progressive-relapsing disease.

Unique molecular identifiers were present in the TCR beta cDNA libraries. T cells numbering about 0.9 to 11 million gave rise to roughly 0.5 million cDNA molecules. TCRdb fed the PCR reads into MiXCR, producing one record per CDR3 protein. The sample records roughly 800,000 distinct CDR3 sequences, 53% being singletons. Of note for this clonotype: Antigen specificity is unknown.

General study findings and limits: For normalized Chao1 diversity, multiple sclerosis patients scored significantly lower than controls did. Patients had higher frequencies than controls of four to six TRBV segments, including TRBV5-6, TRBV5-1 and TRBV20-1.

Germline CDR1 is DFQATT and CDR2 is SNEGSKA (reference sequence). With 4 bases removed from V and 2 bases from J, the gap between germline ends came to 9 bases. This CDR3 spans 13 amino acids. This TCR was recovered from a girl aged 10 to 17 with multiple sclerosis. This chain uses TRBV20-1 with TRBJ1-5; D ambiguous. The specimen was blood. CDR3: CSATMAGNQPQHF. Here the CDR3 DNA reads TGCAGTGCTACTATGGCGGGCAATCAGCCCCAGCATTTT.